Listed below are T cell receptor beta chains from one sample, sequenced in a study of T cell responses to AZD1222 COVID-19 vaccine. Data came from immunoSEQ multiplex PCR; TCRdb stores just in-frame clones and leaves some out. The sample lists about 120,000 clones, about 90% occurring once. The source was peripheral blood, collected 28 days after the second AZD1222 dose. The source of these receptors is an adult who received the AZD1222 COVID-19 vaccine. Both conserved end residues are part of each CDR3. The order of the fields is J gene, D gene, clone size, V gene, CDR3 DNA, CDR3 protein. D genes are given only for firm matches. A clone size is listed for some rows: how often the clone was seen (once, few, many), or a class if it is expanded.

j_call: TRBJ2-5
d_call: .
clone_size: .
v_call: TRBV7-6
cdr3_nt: TGTGCCAGCAGCTTAGCGCACAGGGAAGAGACCCAGTACTTC
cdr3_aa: CASSLAHREETQYF

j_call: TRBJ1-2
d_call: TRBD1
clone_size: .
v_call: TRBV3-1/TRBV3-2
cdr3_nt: TGTGCCAGCAGCCAAGATCTTAACAGGGGGTATGGCTACACCTTC
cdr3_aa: CASSQDLNRGYGYTF

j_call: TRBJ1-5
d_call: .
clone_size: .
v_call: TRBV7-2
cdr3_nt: TGTGCCAGCAGCTTTGCGGGGAACAATCAGCCCCAGCATTTT
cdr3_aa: CASSFAGNNQPQHF

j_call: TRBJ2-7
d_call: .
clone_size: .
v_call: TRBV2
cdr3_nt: TGTGCCAGCAGTGAGGTCCGGGCTCCCTACGAGCAGTACTTC
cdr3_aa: CASSEVRAPYEQYF

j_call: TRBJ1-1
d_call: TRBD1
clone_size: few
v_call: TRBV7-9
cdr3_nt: TGTGCCAGCAGCCATAATACAGGGGGTAGTGGAACTGAAGCTTTCTTT
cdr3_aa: CASSHNTGGSGTEAFF

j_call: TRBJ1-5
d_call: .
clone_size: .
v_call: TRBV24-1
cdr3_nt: TGTGCCACCAGTGATCGACCCCTTGGAATCCATAAGCATTTT
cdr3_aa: CATSDRPLGIHKHF

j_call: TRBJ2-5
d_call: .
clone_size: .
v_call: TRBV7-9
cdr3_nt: TGTGCCAGCAGCTTTGGAGGGGAAACCCAAGAGACCCAGTACTTC
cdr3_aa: CASSFGGETQETQYF

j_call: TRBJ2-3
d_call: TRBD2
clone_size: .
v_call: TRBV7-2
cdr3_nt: TGTGCCAGCAGCTTAGCGCTAGCGGGGGGCGCAGATACGCAGTATTTT
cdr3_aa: CASSLALAGGADTQYF

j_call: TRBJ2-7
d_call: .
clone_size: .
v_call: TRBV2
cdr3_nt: TGTGCCAGCAGTGATAGGTCAGGGGTCTCCTACGAGCAGTACTTC
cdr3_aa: CASSDRSGVSYEQYF

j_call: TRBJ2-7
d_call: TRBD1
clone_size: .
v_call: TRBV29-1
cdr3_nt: TGCAGCGGGAGACAGGGCTACGAGCAGTACTTC
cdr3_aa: CSGRQGYEQYF

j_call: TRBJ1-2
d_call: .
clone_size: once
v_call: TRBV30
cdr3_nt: TGTGCCTGGAGTCGGGTTAACGCCTACACCTTC
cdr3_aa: CAWSRVNAYTF

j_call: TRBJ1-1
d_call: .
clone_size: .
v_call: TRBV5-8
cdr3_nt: TGTGCCAGCAGCTGGTCTCGGGAGGCGCGGGACACTGAAGCTTTCTTT
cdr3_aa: CASSWSREARDTEAFF